The following is a T cell receptor beta chain sequence with its context. The sample originates from a study of cytomegalovirus exposure and HLA in healthy donors. The repertoire was sequenced with immunoSEQ multiplex PCR; TCRdb's copy has only in-frame clones and lacks some. The sample has about 180,000 clones; approximately 86% are singletons. The V gene's germline CDR1 is MNHEY and CDR2 SVGAGI. V gave up 8 bases and J gave up 5 bases, with 18 bases separating them. This CDR3 has 14 amino acids. The donors were members of the validation cohort, which comprised about 130 subjects and was separate from the first cohort of roughly 700 subjects.

The sample taken for sequencing was PBMCs. The clonotype originates from a man in his late teens or twenties in good health and CMV-seropositive. The chain links TRBV6-5 to TRBJ2-5; TRBD2 is a possible D gene (6 bases). The CDR3 DNA reads as TGTGCCAGCTCGACTAGGCCTTCTGGGGAGACCCAGTACTTC. The encoded protein is CASSTRPSGETQYF.